Listed here are 20 T cell receptor beta chains from one sample, sequenced in a study of T cells after yellow fever vaccination. TCRdb ran MiXCR on the 5' RACE reads and lists one entry per CDR3 protein. The data hold 350,000 or so distinct CDR3 sequences, with around 8.1% observed a single time. Sequencing used PBMCs, obtained roughly seven weeks after the first yellow fever vaccination. These receptors originate from a man between 18 and 29 years old who received the YFV17D yellow fever vaccine.

This clonotype was detected many times. V is TRBV18 and J is TRBJ2-1, with TRBD1 matching over 8 bases. Germline V gene lookup returns CDR1 KGHSH and CDR2 LQKENI. Unmatched junction bases numbered 0, after V lost 2 bases and J lost 9 bases. CDR3 length: 12 residues. The CDR3 sequence: CASSPDRGEQFF. The CDR3, as DNA: TGTGCCAGCTCACCAGACAGGGGTGAGCAGTTCTTC.

This chain uses TRBV7-8 with TRBJ2-7, with D perhaps assigned TRBD1 or TRBD2 (6 bases each). Deletions cut 5 bases from V and 6 bases from J, with 20 bases between. The germline V gene has CDR1 SGHVS and CDR2 FQNEAQ. The CDR3 has 15 residues. The CDR3 DNA reads as TGTGCCAGCAGCCTTGATGGGGGCGGGACTCGCGAGCAGTACTTC. This translates into CASSLDGGGTREQYF.

At least ten counts were recorded for this clonotype. The V and J genes are TRBV6-1 and TRBJ2-7; D might be TRBD2 (6 bases). CDR1 and CDR2 (germline): MNHNS, SASEGT. The germline V and J ends were trimmed by 8 bases and 3 bases, with 20 bases remaining between them. The CDR3 is 15 residues long. The CDR3 DNA reads TGTGCCAGCCAACCATATTATAGCGGAGGCTACGAGCAGTACTTC. It is translated as CASQPYYSGGYEQYF.

This clonotype was seen repeatedly, ten times or more. The chain joins TRBV3-1 to TRBJ2-2; D unresolved. The germline gives CDR1 LGHDT, CDR2 YNNKEL (reference sequence). CDR3 length: 15 residues. Trimming shortened V by 2 bases and J by 3 bases, and 10 bases separated the two germline ends. CDR3 coding DNA: TGTGCCAGCAGCCAAAGGCTAGTAGACACCGGGGAGCTGTTTTTT. Protein product: CASSQRLVDTGELFF.

The genes are TRBV12-3 or TRBV12-4 and TRBJ2-7, with D possibly TRBD2 on 5 matching bases. The CDR3 covers 14 residues. V lost 1 base and J lost 5, with 12 bases in between. The chain's CDR3 is CASSLGVGVDEQYV. CDR3 DNA sequence: TGTGCCAGCAGTTTAGGGGTCGGGGTAGACGAGCAGTACGTC.

This chain joins TRBV21-1 and TRBJ1-6; the DNA was not compared with TRBD1, the D call given in the table. TRBV21-1 is reported as a pseudogene. This CDR3 is built from 16 residues. The CDR3 here is CASSFLPWDSNSPLHF. The DNA of the CDR3 is TGTGCCAGCAGCTTCTTACCCTGGGACAGCAATTCACCCCTCCACTTT.

The chain has TRBV5-4 and TRBJ2-7; 7 bases are a match to TRBD1. Germline V lookup: CDR1 SGHNT, CDR2 YYREEE (reference sequence). CDR3 length: 15 amino acids. Germline trimming cut 4 bases from V and 5 bases from J; bases unmatched to any gene: 12. The CDR3 loop is CASSAPTGVHDEQYF. CDR3 DNA sequence: TGTGCCAGCAGCGCACCAACAGGGGTTCACGACGAGCAGTACTTC.

The gene calls are TRBV30 and TRBJ1-2, with 11 positions matching TRBD1. After removal of 5 bases from V and 7 bases from J, the junction contained 6 bases not matched to a gene. Germline CDR1 is GTSNPN and CDR2 is SVGIG (reference sequence). This CDR3 has 13 amino acids. Here the CDR3 DNA reads TGTGCCTGGGCCGGACAGGGGGCCGGTGGCTACACCTTC. Its protein is CAWAGQGAGGYTF.

This chain joins TRBV3-1 and TRBJ2-3; 9 positions match TRBD2. Germline V gene data show CDR1 as LGHDT and CDR2 as YNNKEL (reference sequence). V trimming: 0 bases; J trimming: 6 bases; junction bases outside the gene matches: 10. The CDR3 has 17 residues. The DNA for the CDR3 is TGTGCCAGCAGCCAAGACAAGCGGGGGGCCCGCAGTGATACGCAGTATTTT. Protein: CASSQDKRGARSDTQYF.

This clonotype was counted ten times or more. The chain links TRBV4-3 to TRBJ1-5, with D uncertain. This CDR3 region has 17 residues. Germline CDR1 reads LGHNA; CDR2 reads YSLEER. V was clipped by 4 bases and J by 2 bases, with 18 bases between them. Here the CDR3 DNA reads TGCGCCAGCAGCCCTTTCCTCGAGGGTCCGGGCAATCAGCCCCAGCATTTT. It encodes CASSPFLEGPGNQPQHF.

This clonotype was detected only a few times. V is TRBV7-2 and J is TRBJ1-6; the D gene is possibly TRBD1 (6 bases). Germline-derived CDR1 and CDR2 are SGHTA and FQGNSA. The CDR3 totals 13 residues. V was trimmed by 8 bases and J by 9 bases, leaving 14 bases between them. The CDR3 loop reads CASAGVESSPLHF. CDR3 nucleotide sequence: TGTGCCAGCGCAGGGGTAGAAAGTTCACCCCTCCACTTT.

This clonotype was counted ten times or more. The gene calls are TRBV20-1 and TRBJ1-6; tentative D call: TRBD1 (5 bases). With 1 base removed from V and 6 bases from J, the gap between germline ends came to 13 bases. This CDR3 region has 15 residues. Germline values: CDR1 DFQATT, CDR2 SNEGSKA (reference sequence). The CDR3 DNA is TGCAGTGCTAGAGGCCCGGGACTCCTTAATTCACCCCTCCACTTT. This sequence encodes CSARGPGLLNSPLHF.

The genes are TRBV6-5 and TRBJ2-1, with 9 bases matching TRBD2. This CDR3 is 15 amino acids long. Germline V gene lookup returns CDR1 MNHEY and CDR2 SVGAGI. J lost 9 bases, V lost 5 bases, and 11 bases had no gene match. CDR3 residues: CASSPVGGGAGEQFF. In DNA, the CDR3 is TGTGCCAGCAGTCCCGTTGGCGGGGGGGCCGGTGAGCAGTTCTTC.

V gene TRBV5-5 combines with J gene TRBJ1-2, with no clear D. The V end was cut by 2 bases, the J end by 5 bases, with 7 bases between. Looked up from germline, CDR1 is SGHKS and CDR2 is YYEKEE (reference sequence). The CDR3 spans 12 residues. The CDR3 sequence is CASSFGQYGYTF. CDR3 in DNA: TGTGCCAGCAGCTTTGGGCAGTATGGCTACACCTTC.

This clonotype was picked up a small number of times. This sequence joins TRBV6-5 and TRBJ1-2; tentatively, D is TRBD1 (6 bases). V was cut by 6 bases and J by 4 bases, with 9 bases left in between. This CDR3 contains 12 residues. The germline V gene encodes CDR1 MNHEY and CDR2 SVGAGI. CDR3 nucleotides: TGTGCCAGCAGACAGGGCGCCTATGGCTACACCTTC. Amino acids: CASRQGAYGYTF.

This clonotype was observed a handful of times. The V call is TRBV10-3, the J call TRBJ1-3, with a possible D match to TRBD1 (5 bases). V dropped 9 bases and J dropped 0 bases, with 6 bases sitting between them. The CDR3 is 12 amino acids. CDR1 is ENHRY, CDR2 SYGVKD, per germline. CDR3 protein: CAMTASGNTIYF. CDR3 coding DNA: TGTGCCATGACAGCCTCTGGAAACACCATATATTTT.

The rearrangement uses TRBV7-2 and TRBJ2-7; 9 bases match TRBD1. The CDR3 contains 16 residues. Looked up from germline, CDR1 is SGHTA and CDR2 is FQGNSA. Trimming cost V 3 bases and J 4 bases; bases outside gene matches: 10. As DNA, the CDR3 is TGTGCCAGCAGCTTTACAGGGGGCCATAAGGCTTACGAGCAGTACTTC. Residues: CASSFTGGHKAYEQYF. The full variable domain, its missing parts supplied by reference TRBV7-2 and TRBJ2-7, is GAGVSQSPSNKVTEKGKDVELRCDPISGHTALYWYRQSLGQGLEFLIYFQGNSAPDKSGLPSDRFSAERTGGSVSTLTIQRTQQEDSAVYLCASSFTGGHKAYEQYFGPGTRLTVT.

In this sample, this clonotype turned up a few times. The genes are TRBV10-3 and TRBJ1-5; D possibly corresponds to TRBD1 (6 bases). Per the germline V gene, CDR1 is ENHRY and CDR2 is SYGVKD. The CDR3 is 13 amino acids. The ends were cut back, 6 bases at V and 6 bases at J, with 12 bases in the middle. CDR3 bases: TGTGCCATCAGCTCAGGGGCCGTTCAGCCCCAGCATTTT. As protein: CAISSGAVQPQHF.

The chain combines TRBV13 with TRBJ2-3; a possible D gene is TRBD1 (5 bases). Trimming cost V 1 base and J 6 bases, with 14 bases left between them. The CDR3 is made up of 15 amino acids. Germline values: CDR1 PRHDT, CDR2 FYEKMQ (reference sequence). CDR3 region: CASSLVGRAPDTQYF. The CDR3 region has the DNA TGTGCCAGCAGCTTAGTCGGCAGGGCTCCCGATACGCAGTATTTT.

This clonotype was detected a few times. The V call is TRBV7-2, the J call TRBJ2-5; D ambiguous. Germline loops: CDR1 SGHTA, CDR2 FQGNSA. V gave up 6 bases and J gave up 5 bases, with 10 bases separating them. The CDR3 spans 12 residues. This chain's CDR3 is CASSVLDETQYF. Here the CDR3 DNA reads TGTGCCAGCAGTGTGTTAGATGAGACCCAGTACTTC. The full variable domain, completed using reference TRBV7-2 and TRBJ2-5, is GAGVSQSPSNKVTEKGKDVELRCDPISGHTALYWYRQSLGQGLEFLIYFQGNSAPDKSGLPSDRFSAERTGGSVSTLTIQRTQQEDSAVYLCASSVLDETQYFGPGTRLLVL.